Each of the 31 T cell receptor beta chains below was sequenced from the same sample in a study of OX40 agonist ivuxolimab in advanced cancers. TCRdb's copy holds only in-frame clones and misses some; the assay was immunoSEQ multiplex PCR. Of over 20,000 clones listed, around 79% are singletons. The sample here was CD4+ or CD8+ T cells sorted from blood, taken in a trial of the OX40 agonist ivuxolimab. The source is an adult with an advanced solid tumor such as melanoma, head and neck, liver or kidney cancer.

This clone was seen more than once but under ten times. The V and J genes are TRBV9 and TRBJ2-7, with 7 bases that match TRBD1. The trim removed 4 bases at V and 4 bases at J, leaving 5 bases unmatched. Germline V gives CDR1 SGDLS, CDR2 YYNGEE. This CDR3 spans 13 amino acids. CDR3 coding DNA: TGTGCCAGCAGCAGGGACAGCTGGTACGAGCAGTACTTC. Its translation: CASSRDSWYEQYF.

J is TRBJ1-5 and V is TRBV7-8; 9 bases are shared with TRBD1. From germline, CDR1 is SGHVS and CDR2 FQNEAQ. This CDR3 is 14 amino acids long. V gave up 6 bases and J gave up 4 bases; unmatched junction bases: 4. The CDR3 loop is CASSRDRVNQPQHF. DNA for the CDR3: TGTGCCAGCAGTAGGGACAGGGTAAATCAGCCCCAGCATTTT.

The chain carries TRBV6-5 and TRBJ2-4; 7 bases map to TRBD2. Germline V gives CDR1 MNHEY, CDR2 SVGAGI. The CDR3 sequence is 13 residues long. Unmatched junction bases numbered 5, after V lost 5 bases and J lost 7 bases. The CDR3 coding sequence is TGTGCCAGCAGTATAGTGGGAGGGAACATTCAGTACTTC. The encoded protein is CASSIVGGNIQYF.

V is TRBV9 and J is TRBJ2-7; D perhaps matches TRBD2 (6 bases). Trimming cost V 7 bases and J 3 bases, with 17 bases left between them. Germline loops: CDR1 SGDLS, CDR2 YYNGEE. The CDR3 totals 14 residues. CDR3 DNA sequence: TGTGCCAGCTGCGGGGTGGGCAACTGCTACGAGCAGTACTTC. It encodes CASCGVGNCYEQYF.

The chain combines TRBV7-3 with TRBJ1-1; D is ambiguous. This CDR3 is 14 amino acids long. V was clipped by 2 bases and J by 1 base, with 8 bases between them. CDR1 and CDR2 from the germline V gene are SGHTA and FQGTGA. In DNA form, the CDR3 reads TGTGCCAGCAGCTTACAGGCGGGGAACACTGAAGCTTTCTTT. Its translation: CASSLQAGNTEAFF.

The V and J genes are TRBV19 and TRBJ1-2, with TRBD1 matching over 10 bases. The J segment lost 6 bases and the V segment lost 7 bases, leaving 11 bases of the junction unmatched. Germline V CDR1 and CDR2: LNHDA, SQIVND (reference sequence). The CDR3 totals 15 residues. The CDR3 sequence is CASNLQTGTGDGYTF. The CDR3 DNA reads TGTGCCAGTAATTTGCAGACCGGGACAGGGGATGGCTACACCTTC.

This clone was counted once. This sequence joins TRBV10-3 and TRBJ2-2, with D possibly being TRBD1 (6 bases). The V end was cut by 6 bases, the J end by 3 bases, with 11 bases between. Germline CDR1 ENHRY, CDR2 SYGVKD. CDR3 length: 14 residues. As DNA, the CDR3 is TGTGCCATCAGGGACAGATTGGACACCGGGGAGCTGTTTTTT. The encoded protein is CAIRDRLDTGELFF.

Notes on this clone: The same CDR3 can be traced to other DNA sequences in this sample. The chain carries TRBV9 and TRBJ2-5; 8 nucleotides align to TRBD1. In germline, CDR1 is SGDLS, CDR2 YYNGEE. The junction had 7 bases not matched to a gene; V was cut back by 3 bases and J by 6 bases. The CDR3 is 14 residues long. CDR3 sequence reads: CASSAGQGGQTQYF. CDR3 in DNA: TGTGCCAGCAGCGCCGGACAGGGCGGGCAGACCCAGTACTTC.

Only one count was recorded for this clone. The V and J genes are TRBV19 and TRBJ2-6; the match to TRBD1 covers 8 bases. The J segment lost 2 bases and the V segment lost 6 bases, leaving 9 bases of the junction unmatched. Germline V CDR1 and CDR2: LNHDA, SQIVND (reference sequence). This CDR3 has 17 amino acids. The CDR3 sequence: CASSSGQGLAGANVLTF. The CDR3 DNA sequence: TGTGCCAGTAGCTCCGGACAGGGACTTGCTGGGGCCAACGTCCTGACTTTC.

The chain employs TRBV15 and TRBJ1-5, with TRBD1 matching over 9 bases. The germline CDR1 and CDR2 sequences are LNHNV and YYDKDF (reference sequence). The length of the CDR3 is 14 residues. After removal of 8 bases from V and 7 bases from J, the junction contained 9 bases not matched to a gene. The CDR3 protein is CATSGTGSRQPQHF. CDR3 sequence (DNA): TGTGCCACCTCCGGGACAGGGTCTAGGCAGCCCCAGCATTTT. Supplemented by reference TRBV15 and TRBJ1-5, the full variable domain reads DAMVIQNPRYQVTQFGKPVTLSCSQTLNHNVMYWYQQKSSQAPKLLFHYYDKDFNNEADTPDNFQSRRPNTSFCFLDIRSPGLGDTAMYLCATSGTGSRQPQHFGDGTRLSIL.

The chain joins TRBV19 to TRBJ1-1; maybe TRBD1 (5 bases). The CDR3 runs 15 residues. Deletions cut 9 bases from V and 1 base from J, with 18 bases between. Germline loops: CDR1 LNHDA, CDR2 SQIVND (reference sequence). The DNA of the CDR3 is TGTGCCAGCGGGACGGGGCAGGGTTGGAACACTGAAGCTTTCTTT. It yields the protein CASGTGQGWNTEAFF.

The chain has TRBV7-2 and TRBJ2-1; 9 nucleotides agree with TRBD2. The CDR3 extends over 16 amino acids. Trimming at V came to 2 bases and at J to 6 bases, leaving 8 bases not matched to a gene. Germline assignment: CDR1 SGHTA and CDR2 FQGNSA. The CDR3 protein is CASSLLGGGASNEQFF. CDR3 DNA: TGTGCCAGCAGCTTATTAGGCGGGGGGGCCAGCAATGAGCAGTTCTTC.

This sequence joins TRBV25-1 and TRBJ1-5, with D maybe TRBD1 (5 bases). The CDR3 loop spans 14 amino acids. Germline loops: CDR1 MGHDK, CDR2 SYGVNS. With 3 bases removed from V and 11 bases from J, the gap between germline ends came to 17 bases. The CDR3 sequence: CASSEGGRGGAQHF. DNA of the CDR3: TGTGCCAGCAGTGAGGGAGGGCGCGGGGGGGCCCAGCATTTT.

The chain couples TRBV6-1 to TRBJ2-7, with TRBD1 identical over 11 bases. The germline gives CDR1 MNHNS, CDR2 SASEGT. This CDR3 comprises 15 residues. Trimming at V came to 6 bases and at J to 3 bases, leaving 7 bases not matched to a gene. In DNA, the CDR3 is TGTGCCAGCAGAATTCCGGGACAGGGGGTCTACGAGCAGTACTTC. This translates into CASRIPGQGVYEQYF.

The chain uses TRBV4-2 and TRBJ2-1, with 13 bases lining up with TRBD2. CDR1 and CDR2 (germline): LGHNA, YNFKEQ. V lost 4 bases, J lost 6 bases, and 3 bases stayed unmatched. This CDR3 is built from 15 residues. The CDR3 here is CASSPTSGGANEQFF. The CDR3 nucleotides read TGTGCCAGCAGCCCTACTAGCGGGGGGGCCAATGAGCAGTTCTTC.

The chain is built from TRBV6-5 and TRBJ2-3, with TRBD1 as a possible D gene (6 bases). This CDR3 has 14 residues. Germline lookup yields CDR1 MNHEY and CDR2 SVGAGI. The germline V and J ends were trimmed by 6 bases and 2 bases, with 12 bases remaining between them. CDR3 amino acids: CASRRQEFTDTQYF. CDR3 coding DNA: TGTGCCAGCAGACGACAGGAGTTCACAGATACGCAGTATTTT.

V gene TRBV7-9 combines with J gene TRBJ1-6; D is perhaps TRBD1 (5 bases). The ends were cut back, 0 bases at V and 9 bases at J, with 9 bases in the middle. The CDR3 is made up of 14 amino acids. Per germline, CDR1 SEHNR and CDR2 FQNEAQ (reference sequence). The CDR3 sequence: CASSLAGDFSPLHF. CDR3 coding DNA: TGTGCCAGCAGCTTAGCAGGGGATTTTTCACCCCTCCACTTT.

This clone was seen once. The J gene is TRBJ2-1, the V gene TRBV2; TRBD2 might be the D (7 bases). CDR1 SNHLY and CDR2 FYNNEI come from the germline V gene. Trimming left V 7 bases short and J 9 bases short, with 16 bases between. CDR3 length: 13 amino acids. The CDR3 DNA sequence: TGTGCCAGCATGCGGGGGCTTATGGCTGAGCAGTTCTTC. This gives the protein CASMRGLMAEQFF.

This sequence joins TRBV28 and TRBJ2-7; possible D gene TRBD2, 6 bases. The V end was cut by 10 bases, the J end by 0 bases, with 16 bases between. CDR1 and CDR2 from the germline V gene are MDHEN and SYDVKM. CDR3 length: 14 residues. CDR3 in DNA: TGTGCCACCCCCGGAGGGCGTATCTCCTACGAGCAGTACTTC. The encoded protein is CATPGGRISYEQYF.

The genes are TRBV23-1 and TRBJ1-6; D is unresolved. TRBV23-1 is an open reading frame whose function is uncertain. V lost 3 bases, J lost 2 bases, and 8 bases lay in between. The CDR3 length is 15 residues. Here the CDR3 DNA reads TGCGCCAGCAGTCACGCCTTTACCTATAATTCACCCCTCCACTTT. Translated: CASSHAFTYNSPLHF.

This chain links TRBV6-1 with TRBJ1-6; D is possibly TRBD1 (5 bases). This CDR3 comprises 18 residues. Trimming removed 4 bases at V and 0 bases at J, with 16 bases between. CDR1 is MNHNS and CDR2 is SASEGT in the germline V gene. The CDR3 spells CASSVEGTAGSYNSPLHF. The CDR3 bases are TGTGCCAGCAGTGTAGAGGGGACTGCCGGCTCCTATAATTCACCCCTCCACTTT.

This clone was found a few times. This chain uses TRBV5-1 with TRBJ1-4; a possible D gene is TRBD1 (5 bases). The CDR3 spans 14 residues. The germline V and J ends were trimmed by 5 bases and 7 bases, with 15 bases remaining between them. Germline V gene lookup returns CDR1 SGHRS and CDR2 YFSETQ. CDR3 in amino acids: CASRNPGAGEKLFF. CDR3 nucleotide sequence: TGCGCCAGCAGGAATCCCGGGGCCGGTGAAAAACTGTTTTTT. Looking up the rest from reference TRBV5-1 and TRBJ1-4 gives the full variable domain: KAGVTQTPRYLIKTRGQQVTLSCSPISGHRSVSWYQQTPGQGLQFLFEYFSETQRNKGNFPGRFSGRQFSNSRSEMNVSTLELGDSALYLCASRNPGAGEKLFFGSGTQLSVL.

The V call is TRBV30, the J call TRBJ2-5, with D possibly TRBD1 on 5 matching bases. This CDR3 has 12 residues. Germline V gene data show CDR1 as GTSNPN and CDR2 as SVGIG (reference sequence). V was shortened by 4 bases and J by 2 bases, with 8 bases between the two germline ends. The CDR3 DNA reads TGTGCCTGGAAGGGGCAGCAAGAGACCCAGTACTTC. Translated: CAWKGQQETQYF.

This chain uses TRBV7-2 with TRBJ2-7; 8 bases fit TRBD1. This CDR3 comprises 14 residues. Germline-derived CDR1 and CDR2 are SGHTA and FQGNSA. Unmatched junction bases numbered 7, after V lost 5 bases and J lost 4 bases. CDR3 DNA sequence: TGTGCCAGCAGCACGTTGGGACAGGCGTACGAGCAGTACTTC. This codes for CASSTLGQAYEQYF.

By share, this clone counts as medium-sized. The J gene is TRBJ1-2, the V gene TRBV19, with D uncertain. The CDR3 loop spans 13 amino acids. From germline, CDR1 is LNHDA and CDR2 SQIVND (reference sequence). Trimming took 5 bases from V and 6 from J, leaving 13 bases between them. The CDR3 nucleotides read TGTGCCAGTAGTTTTGGAAGGGAGGATGGCTACACCTTC. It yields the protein CASSFGREDGYTF.

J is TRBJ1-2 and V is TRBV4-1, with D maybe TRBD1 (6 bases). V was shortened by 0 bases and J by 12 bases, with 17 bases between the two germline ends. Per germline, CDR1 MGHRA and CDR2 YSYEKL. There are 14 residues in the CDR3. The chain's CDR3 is CASSQEGGGREDTF. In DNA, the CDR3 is TGCGCCAGCAGCCAAGAGGGGGGGGGCCGTGAGGACACCTTC.

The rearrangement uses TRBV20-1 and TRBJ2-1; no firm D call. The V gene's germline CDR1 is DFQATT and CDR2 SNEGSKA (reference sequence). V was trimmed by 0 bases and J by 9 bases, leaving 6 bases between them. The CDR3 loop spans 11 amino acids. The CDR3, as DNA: TGCAGTGCTAGAGAGTTTAGTGAGCAGTTCTTC. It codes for CSAREFSEQFF.

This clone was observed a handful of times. The CDR3 DNA sequence: TGTGCCAGCAGTTTATCTCCCGGGGGCAGGGGTACCTTC. Translated: CASSLSPGGRGTF. This chain connects TRBV28 to TRBJ1-2, with a possible D match to TRBD1 (6 bases). In germline, CDR1 is MDHEN, CDR2 SYDVKM. This CDR3 comprises 13 residues. V was pared by 1 base and J by 14 bases, with 17 bases between.

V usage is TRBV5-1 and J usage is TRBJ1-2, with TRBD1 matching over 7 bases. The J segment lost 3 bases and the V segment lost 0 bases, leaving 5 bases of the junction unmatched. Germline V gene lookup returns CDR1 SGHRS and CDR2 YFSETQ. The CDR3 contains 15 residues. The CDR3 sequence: CASSLGAGGDYGYTF. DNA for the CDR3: TGCGCCAGCAGCTTGGGAGCAGGGGGGGACTATGGCTACACCTTC.

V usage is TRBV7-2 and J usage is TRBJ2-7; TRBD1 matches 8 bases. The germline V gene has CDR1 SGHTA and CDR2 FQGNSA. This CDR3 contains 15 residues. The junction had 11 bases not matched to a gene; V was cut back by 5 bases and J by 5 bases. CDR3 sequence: CASSLQSGGPHEQYF. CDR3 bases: TGTGCCAGCAGCCTCCAGTCAGGGGGCCCGCACGAGCAGTACTTC.

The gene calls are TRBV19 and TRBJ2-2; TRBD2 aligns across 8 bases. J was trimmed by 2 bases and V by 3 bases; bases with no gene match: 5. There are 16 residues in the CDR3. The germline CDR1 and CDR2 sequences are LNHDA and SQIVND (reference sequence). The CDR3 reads CASSMKLAVNTGELFF. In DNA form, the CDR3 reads TGTGCCAGTAGTATGAAACTAGCGGTTAACACCGGGGAGCTGTTTTTT. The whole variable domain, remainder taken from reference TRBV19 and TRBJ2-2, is DGGITQSPKYLFRKEGQNVTLSCEQNLNHDAMYWYRQDPGQGLRLIYYSQIVNDFQKGDIAEGYSVSREKKESFPLTVTSAQKNPTAFYLCASSMKLAVNTGELFFGEGSRLTVL.